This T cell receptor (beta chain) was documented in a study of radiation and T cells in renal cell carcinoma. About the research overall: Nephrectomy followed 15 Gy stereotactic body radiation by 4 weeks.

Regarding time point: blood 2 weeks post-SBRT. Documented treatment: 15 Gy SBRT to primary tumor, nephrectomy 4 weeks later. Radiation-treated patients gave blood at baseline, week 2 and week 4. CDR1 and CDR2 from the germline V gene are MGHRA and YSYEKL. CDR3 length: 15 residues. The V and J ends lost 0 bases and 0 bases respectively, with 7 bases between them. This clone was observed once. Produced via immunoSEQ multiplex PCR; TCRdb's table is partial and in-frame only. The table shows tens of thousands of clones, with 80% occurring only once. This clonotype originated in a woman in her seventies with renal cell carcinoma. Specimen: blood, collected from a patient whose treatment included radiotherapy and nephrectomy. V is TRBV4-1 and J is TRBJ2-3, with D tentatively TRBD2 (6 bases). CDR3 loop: CASSQEGLSTDTQYF. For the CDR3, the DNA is TGCGCCAGCAGCCAAGAGGGACTCAGCACAGATACGCAGTATTTT.